This T cell receptor beta chain is drawn from a study of blood T cell repertoires in COVID-19. The repertoire was sequenced with immunoSEQ multiplex PCR; TCRdb's copy has only in-frame clones and lacks some. The sample lists more than 100,000 clones, 88% occurring once. CDR1 is SEHNR and CDR2 is FQNEAQ in the germline V gene (reference sequence). This CDR3 is 15 amino acids long. V lost 2 bases and J lost 3; bases outside the gene matches: 3. The chain carries TRBV7-9 and TRBJ2-5; 10 bases map to TRBD1. The source of this sequence is a man between 70 and 80 years old with active COVID-19. Material for sequencing was peripheral blood. The CDR3 region is CASSLWDRGKETQYF. The CDR3 nucleotides are TGTGCCAGCAGCTTATGGGACAGGGGTAAAGAGACCCAGTACTTC.